One TCR beta chain is described in this entry. Its target is unknown. The data belong to a study of post-analysis software for immune sequencing data. Overall study findings and caveats: When patients were compared with controls, about 5 TRBV segments were more frequent, TRBV5-6, TRBV5-1 and TRBV20-1 among them.

Unique molecular identifiers were present in the TCR beta cDNA libraries. Using its own MiXCR run on the PCR reads, TCRdb lists one record per CDR3 protein. The table records hundreds of thousands of distinct CDR3 sequences, approximately 59% of them present only once. The V end was cut by 5 bases, the J end by 2 bases, with 9 bases between. The CDR3 covers 12 residues. The germline CDR1 and CDR2 sequences are DFQATT and SNEGSKA (reference sequence). This TCR came from a girl aged 2-10 years with multiple sclerosis. Sequencing used blood. The chain carries TRBV20-1 and TRBJ2-5, with D possibly being TRBD1 (5 bases). The CDR3 loop is CSAGALQETQYF. The CDR3 DNA reads TGCAGTGCTGGGGCTCTTCAAGAGACCCAGTACTTC.